This T cell receptor (beta chain) was sequenced during a study of identical twins. TCRdb re-called the 5' RACE reads with MiXCR, one entry per CDR3 protein. The table lists hundreds of thousands of distinct CDR3 sequences, approximately 13% of them singletons. CDR1 and CDR2 (germline): SGHVS, FNYEAQ. The CDR3 sequence is 17 residues long. The V segment lost 4 bases and the J segment 2 bases; nucleotides outside the gene matches: 10. These same records also appear under a second study, on yellow fever vaccine responses in identical twins.

The source of this sequence is a woman aged 18-29 years in good health. Specimen: CD8+ T cells sorted from blood. The V call is TRBV7-6, the J call TRBJ2-3; TRBD2 matches 9 bases. The CDR3 here is CASSSPGVAGVTDTQYF. Here the CDR3 DNA reads TGTGCCAGCAGCTCGCCCGGGGTAGCGGGGGTCACAGATACGCAGTATTTT.